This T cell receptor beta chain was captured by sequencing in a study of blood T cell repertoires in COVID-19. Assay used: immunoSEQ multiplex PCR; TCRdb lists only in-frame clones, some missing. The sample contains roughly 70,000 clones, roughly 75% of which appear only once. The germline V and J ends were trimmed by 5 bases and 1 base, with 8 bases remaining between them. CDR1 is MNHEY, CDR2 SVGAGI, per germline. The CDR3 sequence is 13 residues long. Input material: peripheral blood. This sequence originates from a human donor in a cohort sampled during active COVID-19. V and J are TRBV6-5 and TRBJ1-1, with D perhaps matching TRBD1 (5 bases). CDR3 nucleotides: TGTGCCAGCAGTCCAGGACAGAACACTGAAGCTTTCTTT. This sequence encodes CASSPGQNTEAFF.